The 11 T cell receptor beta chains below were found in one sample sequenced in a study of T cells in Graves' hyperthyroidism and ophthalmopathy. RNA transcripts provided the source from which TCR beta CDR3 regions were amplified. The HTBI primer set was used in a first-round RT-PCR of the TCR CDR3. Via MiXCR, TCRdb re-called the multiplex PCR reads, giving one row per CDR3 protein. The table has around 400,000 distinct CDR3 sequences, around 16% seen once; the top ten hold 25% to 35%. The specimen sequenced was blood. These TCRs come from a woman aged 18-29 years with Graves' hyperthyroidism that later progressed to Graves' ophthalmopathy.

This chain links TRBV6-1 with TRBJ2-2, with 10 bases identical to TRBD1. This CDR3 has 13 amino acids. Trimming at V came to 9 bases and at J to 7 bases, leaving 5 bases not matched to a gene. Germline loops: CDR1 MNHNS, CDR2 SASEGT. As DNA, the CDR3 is TGTGCCAGTGACAGGGGGCCTATCGGGGAGCTGTTTTTT. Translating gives CASDRGPIGELFF.

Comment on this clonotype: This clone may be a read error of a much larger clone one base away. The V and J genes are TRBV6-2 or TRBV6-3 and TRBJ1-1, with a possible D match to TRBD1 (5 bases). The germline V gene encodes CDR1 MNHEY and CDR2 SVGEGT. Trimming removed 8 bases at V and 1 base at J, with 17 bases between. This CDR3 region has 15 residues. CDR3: CASGRPGYGNTEAFF. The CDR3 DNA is TGTGCCAGCGGTCGGCCAGGGTACGGGAACACTGAAGCTTTCTTT.

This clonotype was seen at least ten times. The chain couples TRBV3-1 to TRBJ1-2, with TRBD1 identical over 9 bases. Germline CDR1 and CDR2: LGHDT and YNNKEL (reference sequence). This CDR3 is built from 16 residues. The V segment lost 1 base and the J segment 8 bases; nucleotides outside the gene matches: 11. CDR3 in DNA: TGTGCCAGCAGCCAAGGGGGACAGGGCCTACGGGCGGGCTACACCTTC. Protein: CASSQGGQGLRAGYTF.

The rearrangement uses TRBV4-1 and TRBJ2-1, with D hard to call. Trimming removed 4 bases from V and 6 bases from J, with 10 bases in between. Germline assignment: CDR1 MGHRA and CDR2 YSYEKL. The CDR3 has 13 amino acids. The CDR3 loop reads CASSLSYGNEQFF. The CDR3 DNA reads TGCGCCAGCAGCCTCTCATACGGCAATGAGCAGTTCTTC.

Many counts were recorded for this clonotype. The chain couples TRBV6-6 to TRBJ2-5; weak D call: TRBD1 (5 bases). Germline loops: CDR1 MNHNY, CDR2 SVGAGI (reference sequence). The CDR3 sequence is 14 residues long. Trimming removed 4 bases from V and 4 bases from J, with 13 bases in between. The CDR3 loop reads CASSSFDSPETQYF. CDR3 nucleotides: TGTGCCAGCAGTTCTTTCGACAGTCCAGAGACCCAGTACTTC.

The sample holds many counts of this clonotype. CDR3 in amino acids: CASSRGTTGYYGYTF. CDR3 DNA sequence: TGTGCCAGTTCACGGGGGACGACCGGATACTATGGCTACACCTTC. The genes are TRBV25-1 and TRBJ1-2; weak D call: TRBD1 (5 bases). V lost 9 bases, J lost 3 bases, and 20 bases lay in between. This CDR3 is built from 15 residues. Germline V lookup: CDR1 MGHDK, CDR2 SYGVNS.

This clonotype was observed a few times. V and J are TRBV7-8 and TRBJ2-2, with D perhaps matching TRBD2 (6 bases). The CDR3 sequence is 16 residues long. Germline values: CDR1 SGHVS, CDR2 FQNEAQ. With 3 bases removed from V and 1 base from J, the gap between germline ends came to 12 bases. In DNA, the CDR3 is TGTGCCAGCAGCTTTCCCGGGACTGGGAACACCGGGGAGCTGTTTTTT. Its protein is CASSFPGTGNTGELFF.

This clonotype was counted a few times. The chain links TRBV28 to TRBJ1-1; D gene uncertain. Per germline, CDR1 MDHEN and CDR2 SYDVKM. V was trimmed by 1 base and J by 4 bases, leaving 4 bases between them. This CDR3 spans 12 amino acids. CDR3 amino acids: CASSLSSTEAFF. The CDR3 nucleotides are TGTGCCAGCAGTTTATCCTCCACTGAAGCTTTCTTT.

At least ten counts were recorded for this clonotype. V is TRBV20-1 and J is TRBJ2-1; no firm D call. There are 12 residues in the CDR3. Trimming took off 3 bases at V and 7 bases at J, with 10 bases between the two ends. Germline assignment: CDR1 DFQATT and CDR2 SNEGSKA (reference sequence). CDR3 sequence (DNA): TGCAGTGCTAGCCCCCCCTGGAATGAGCAGTTCTTC. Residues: CSASPPWNEQFF.

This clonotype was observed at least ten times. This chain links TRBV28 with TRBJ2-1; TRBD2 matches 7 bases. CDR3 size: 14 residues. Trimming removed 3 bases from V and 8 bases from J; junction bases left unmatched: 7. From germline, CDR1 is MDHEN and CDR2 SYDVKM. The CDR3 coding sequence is TGTGCCAGCAGTTTTCGGACTAGTATCTATGAGCAGTTCTTC. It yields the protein CASSFRTSIYEQFF.

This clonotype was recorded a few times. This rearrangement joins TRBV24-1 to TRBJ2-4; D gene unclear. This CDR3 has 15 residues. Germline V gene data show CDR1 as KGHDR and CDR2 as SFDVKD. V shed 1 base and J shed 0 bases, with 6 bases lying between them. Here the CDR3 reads CATSDFREAKNIQYF. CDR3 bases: TGTGCCACCAGTGATTTTAGAGAAGCCAAAAACATTCAGTACTTC.